The TCR beta chain described here comes from a study of OX40 agonist ivuxolimab in advanced cancers. Method: immunoSEQ multiplex PCR; TCRdb's copy keeps in-frame clones and lacks some. The table shows tens of thousands of clones, with 65% to 85% occurring only once. This CDR3 is 15 amino acids long. The junction had 8 bases not matched to a gene; V was cut back by 5 bases and J by 5 bases. Germline CDR1 reads MNHEY; CDR2 reads SMNVEV (reference sequence). Findings of the study overall: Also present in some nonresponders was a low level of normalized T-cell clonal expansion. Among the lowest peripheral clonal expansion occurred in 0.1-3.0 mg/kg partial responders.

This clone was detected only once. Its antigen remains unknown. Here the sequenced sample was CD4+ or CD8+ T cells sorted from blood, taken in a trial of the OX40 agonist ivuxolimab. This receptor was identified in an adult with an advanced solid tumor such as melanoma, head and neck, liver or kidney cancer. The chain employs TRBV27 and TRBJ2-7; 11 bases match TRBD1. The CDR3 nucleotides read TGTGCCAGCAGTCCCTGGGGACAGGGGGACCACGAGCAGTACTTC. Its protein product is CASSPWGQGDHEQYF.